This TCR beta chain was profiled in a study of cytomegalovirus exposure and HLA in healthy donors. The germline V gene has CDR1 SGHTA and CDR2 FQGNSA. The CDR3 totals 15 residues. Trimming stripped 5 bases from V and 4 bases from J, with 18 bases between. On this clone: The antigen remains undetermined.

Use of 60 Vbeta and 13 Jbeta primers characterized the PCR. Original methodology: Later, roughly 77 million unique TCR beta chains were counted in an analysis, and 8.5 million to 13 million of them were shared. The table came from immunoSEQ multiplex PCR; TCRdb's copy has only in-frame clones and leaves some out. V and J calls and clone size are copied from that table; D and trimming were computed from the DNA. The sample carries fewer than 200,000 clones, about 71% recorded once. Overall study findings and caveats: It was assumed in the presence/absence analyses that sequencing depth was roughly uniform across donors.

The chain has TRBV7-2 and TRBJ2-7, with TRBD1 as a possible D gene (6 bases). The TCR originated in a woman aged 25 to 39 in good health and CMV-seronegative. Sample: PBMCs. DNA of the CDR3: TGTGCCAGCAGCCCAAGGACAGTAGCTGGTTACGAGCAGTACTTC. Translation: CASSPRTVAGYEQYF.